The clone carrying this T cell receptor beta chain has only a few counts. Its antigen is undetermined. The data derive from a study of CD8 T cells in ankylosing spondylitis. Overall study results and limits: Matched ankylosing spondylitis synovial fluid reportedly showed significant enrichment of disease-linked clones. Within ankylosing spondylitis blood, a TCR beta motif made up of several highly homologous variants appeared to be characteristic. Prior literature has documented some motif variants in synovial fluid and blood from reactive arthritis. Disease-associated clones were CD8+ and fairly uncommon in peripheral blood.

V lost 4 bases, J lost 5 bases, and 11 bases stayed unmatched. Germline CDR1 SEHNR, CDR2 FQNEAQ (reference sequence). The CDR3 spans 16 residues. MiXCR, run by TCRdb on the 5' RACE reads, gives a single entry per CDR3 protein. The repertoire has 200,000 to 300,000 distinct CDR3 sequences, under 12% of them found once; the top ten carry about 3%. This receptor was obtained from a male donor with ankylosing spondylitis or in good health (not recorded which). The chain uses TRBV7-9 and TRBJ2-1; 7 nucleotides agree with TRBD2. The sample was blood, either unsorted or a sorted T cell fraction (not recorded which). For the CDR3, the DNA is TGTGCCAGCAGCTCCCCGGCTAGCGGAGGGGACAATGAGCAGTTCTTC. It yields the protein CASSSPASGGDNEQFF.